The 20 T cell receptor beta chains presented below share a single source sample, sequenced in a study of blood T cells in healthy people across ages. Primed by a sample-barcoded 5' primer and a J-beta primer mix, a second PCR proceeded for about 6 to 12 cycles. TCRdb called the 5' RACE reads again in MiXCR, with one record for every CDR3 protein. The table lists roughly 1.7 million distinct CDR3 sequences, roughly 32% of them singletons. Material: blood. These receptors were collected from a woman younger than 45 in good health.

In the case of this clonotype: This may arise from a read error, as a much more abundant clone is one base away. V gene TRBV29-1 combines with J gene TRBJ2-7; TRBD1 agrees at 8 bases. Germline V gene sequence: CDR1 SQVTM, CDR2 ANQGSEA. The trim removed 5 bases at V and 3 bases at J, leaving 6 bases unmatched. The CDR3 contains 13 residues. The CDR3 DNA follows: TGCAGCGTTCAGGGGGCGAACCTCTACGAGCAGTACTTC. Protein product: CSVQGANLYEQYF.

The chain links TRBV7-7 to TRBJ2-3; D is ambiguous. Germline V gives CDR1 SSHAT, CDR2 FNYEAQ (reference sequence). The CDR3 totals 13 residues. Trimming removed 5 bases at V and 4 bases at J, with 10 bases between. CDR3 protein: CASSVTHPDTQYF. DNA of the CDR3: TGTGCCAGCAGCGTTACTCATCCAGATACGCAGTATTTT.

Only a few counts were recorded for this clonotype. The chain is built from TRBV20-1 and TRBJ2-3; the D gene is possibly TRBD2 (6 bases). The germline CDR1 and CDR2 sequences are DFQATT and SNEGSKA (reference sequence). V lost 3 bases, J lost 4 bases, and 14 bases lay in between. The CDR3 totals 14 residues. The CDR3 nucleotides read TGCAGTGCTAGCGCCCAGCGGGCGGCAGATACGCAGTATTTT. Translating it yields CSASAQRAADTQYF.

Turning to this clonotype: At one end, the junction sequence differs from germline, possibly due to a read error. This chain connects TRBV27 to TRBJ1-6; TRBD1 agrees at 9 bases. The CDR3 length is 15 residues. Germline CDR1 reads MNHEY; CDR2 reads SMNVEV (reference sequence). This CDR3 reads CASSLGQGFASPLQF. The CDR3 DNA reads TGTGCCAGCAGCCTCGGACAGGGGTTCGCTTCACCCCTCCAATTT.

The rearrangement uses TRBV3-1 and TRBJ2-1; 9 bases agree with TRBD2. This CDR3 spans 17 amino acids. V was clipped by 0 bases and J by 4 bases; unmatched bases: 7. Germline values: CDR1 LGHDT, CDR2 YNNKEL (reference sequence). CDR3 sequence (DNA): TGTGCCAGCAGCCAAGATAGGCGGGAGGGCCTATACAATGAGCAGTTCTTC. This codes for CASSQDRREGLYNEQFF.

This clonotype came up a few times. This chain connects TRBV27 to TRBJ2-7; the D gene is possibly TRBD1 (7 bases). There are 12 residues in the CDR3. Trimming stripped 4 bases from V and 6 bases from J, with 10 bases between. Per the germline V gene, CDR1 is MNHEY and CDR2 is SMNVEV (reference sequence). This chain's CDR3 is CASSSRGAEQYF. In DNA, the CDR3 is TGTGCCAGCAGTTCCAGGGGGGCCGAGCAGTACTTC.

The table lists this clonotype with a few counts. The chain uses TRBV5-1 and TRBJ1-2, with a possible D match to TRBD1 (5 bases). This CDR3 is 15 amino acids long. V lost 4 bases and J 7 bases, leaving 20 bases between the germline ends. CDR1 and CDR2 from the germline V gene are SGHRS and YFSETQ. DNA for the CDR3: TGCGCCAGCAGCGGGGGGTCAGCGGGACCATTTGGCTACACCTTC. It specifies CASSGGSAGPFGYTF.

The V call is TRBV4-1, the J call TRBJ1-2; a weak D match, TRBD1 (5 bases). Looked up from germline, CDR1 is MGHRA and CDR2 is YSYEKL. This CDR3 region has 15 residues. V shed 2 bases and J shed 4 bases, with 14 bases lying between them. The CDR3 DNA reads as TGCGCCAGCAGCCAACCAAGGCAGGGATTCTATGGCTACACCTTC. This encodes CASSQPRQGFYGYTF.

This rearrangement joins TRBV5-1 to TRBJ2-5; no reliable D call. Germline-derived CDR1 and CDR2 are SGHRS and YFSETQ. There are 13 residues in the CDR3. Trimming removed 7 bases from V and 0 bases from J, with 10 bases in between. The CDR3 spells CASGLRDQETQYF. In DNA, the CDR3 is TGCGCCAGCGGTCTTCGCGACCAAGAGACCCAGTACTTC.

The rearrangement joins TRBV27 to TRBJ1-1; D possibly corresponds to TRBD1 (6 bases). CDR3 size: 13 residues. Germline CDR1 is MNHEY and CDR2 is SMNVEV (reference sequence). V dropped 6 bases and J dropped 1 base, with 9 bases sitting between them. CDR3 DNA: TGTGCCAGCAGGGGGGCAGGGAACACTGAAGCTTTCTTT. Residues: CASRGAGNTEAFF.

This clonotype has a count of ten or more. J is TRBJ1-2 and V is TRBV12-3 or TRBV12-4; D gene ambiguous. The germline V and J ends were trimmed by 6 bases and 2 bases, with 7 bases remaining between them. The CDR3 is made up of 12 amino acids. CDR3 sequence (DNA): TGTGCCAGCAGCACATCCAACTATGGCTACACCTTC. Translation: CASSTSNYGYTF.

This clonotype was observed many times. The chain employs TRBV29-1 and TRBJ2-7; 9 bases agree with TRBD1. The CDR3 is made up of 16 amino acids. The V segment lost 1 base and the J segment 2 bases; nucleotides outside the gene matches: 9. Germline assignment: CDR1 SQVTM and CDR2 ANQGSEA. CDR3 protein: CSVEVSQTGGPYEQYF. The CDR3 DNA reads TGCAGCGTTGAAGTCTCGCAGACAGGGGGTCCCTACGAGCAGTACTTC.

The chain uses TRBV2 and TRBJ2-5; D gene uncertain. V gave up 5 bases and J gave up 1 base, with 11 bases separating them. The CDR3 totals 14 residues. Germline V gene sequence: CDR1 SNHLY, CDR2 FYNNEI. The CDR3 is CASSPFGTQETQYF. CDR3 coding DNA: TGTGCCAGCAGTCCATTTGGCACCCAAGAGACCCAGTACTTC. The full variable domain, with the rest looked up from reference TRBV2 and TRBJ2-5, is EPEVTQTPSHQVTQMGQEVILRCVPISNHLYFYWYRQILGQKVEFLVSFYNNEISEKSEIFDDQFSVERPDGSNFTLKIRSTKLEDSAMYFCASSPFGTQETQYFGPGTRLLVL.

The chain recombines TRBV27 with TRBJ2-3; TRBD2 agrees at 8 bases. CDR1 is MNHEY and CDR2 is SMNVEV in the germline V gene (reference sequence). J was trimmed by 4 bases and V by 6 bases; bases with no gene match: 6. The CDR3 sequence is 14 residues long. The CDR3 region has the DNA TGTGCCAGCAGATCGGGAGGGCCGGCAGATACGCAGTATTTT. Protein sequence: CASRSGGPADTQYF.

The chain combines TRBV5-1 with TRBJ2-4; D may match TRBD1 or TRBD2 (6 bases each). Germline assignment: CDR1 SGHRS and CDR2 YFSETQ. The CDR3 runs to 15 residues. The germline V and J ends were trimmed by 0 bases and 7 bases, with 14 bases remaining between them. CDR3 residues: CASSLESGALNIQYF. In DNA, the CDR3 is TGCGCCAGCAGCTTGGAGTCGGGGGCTTTGAACATTCAGTACTTC.

This clonotype was counted ten times or more. The chain uses TRBV4-1 and TRBJ2-4, with D perhaps given as TRBD1 or TRBD2 (5 bases each). V dropped 3 bases and J dropped 2 bases, with 11 bases sitting between them. CDR3 length equals 15 residues. In germline, CDR1 is MGHRA, CDR2 YSYEKL. CDR3 nucleotides: TGCGCCAGCAGCCACGGGGCAGGGCCCAAAAACATTCAGTACTTC. Encoded protein: CASSHGAGPKNIQYF.

The V call is TRBV6-2 or TRBV6-3, the J call TRBJ2-1; 7 positions agree with TRBD2. The end of the DNA aligns better with TRBJ2-7, so the J call may be wrong. The CDR3 has 16 residues. In germline, CDR1 is MNHEY, CDR2 SVGEGT. The CDR3 DNA is TGTGCCAGCAGTTACGCGGCTAGCGGCCCCTACAATGAGCAGTACTTC. Protein sequence: CASSYAASGPYNEQYF.

The chain links TRBV7-2 to TRBJ1-4; D not resolved. The CDR3 sequence is 15 residues long. Trimming removed 4 bases from V and 8 bases from J, with 17 bases in between. CDR1 SGHTA and CDR2 FQGNSA come from the germline V gene. DNA for the CDR3: TGTGCCAGCAGCTCCCCGAGCCGCGCTTTAGAAAAACTGTTTTTT. It yields the protein CASSSPSRALEKLFF. The complete variable domain, with remaining parts taken from reference TRBV7-2 and TRBJ1-4, reads GAGVSQSPSNKVTEKGKDVELRCDPISGHTALYWYRQSLGQGLEFLIYFQGNSAPDKSGLPSDRFSAERTGGSVSTLTIQRTQQEDSAVYLCASSSPSRALEKLFFGSGTQLSVL.

The CDR3 DNA reads as TGTGCCAGCAGCGCGCATGGCAGGACCTACGAGCAGTACTTC. Encoded protein: CASSAHGRTYEQYF. The chain uses TRBV9 and TRBJ2-7, with D unresolved. Trimming pared 3 bases from V and 2 bases from J, leaving 12 bases between. Germline CDR1 SGDLS, CDR2 YYNGEE. This CDR3 region has 14 residues.

There are many counts of this clonotype. This rearrangement joins TRBV12-3 or TRBV12-4 to TRBJ2-7; the match to TRBD2 covers 8 bases. V was pared by 5 bases and J by 2 bases, with 5 bases of the junction left unmatched. The CDR3 runs to 14 residues. The CDR3 DNA sequence: TGTGCCAGCAGTCTTAGCGGGGAAGCCTACGAGCAGTACTTC. Amino acid sequence: CASSLSGEAYEQYF.